The next 7 T cell receptor beta chains were all read from a single sample in a study of CD8 T cells in Susac syndrome. RNA, at 0.5 to 1 ug, was reverse transcribed with random hexamers. TCRdb re-analysed the immunoSEQ multiplex PCR reads in MiXCR, keeping a single row per CDR3 protein. The sample lists 100,000 to 150,000 distinct CDR3 sequences, about 94% occurring once. The sequenced sample consisted of CD4+ T cells from PBMCs. These receptors were taken from a human donor in good health.

The V call is TRBV5-1, the J call TRBJ2-1; 7 positions agree with TRBD1. Looked up from germline, CDR1 is SGHRS and CDR2 is YFSETQ. This CDR3 contains 15 residues. Losses at the gene ends were 5 bases for V and 6 bases for J; bases not matched to a gene: 11. CDR3 DNA sequence: TGCGCCAGCAGGGCGACAGGGAGTGCGGTCAATGAGCAGTTCTTC. Translating gives CASRATGSAVNEQFF.

This chain connects TRBV5-4 to TRBJ2-1; D is uncertain. Germline CDR1 reads SGHNT; CDR2 reads YYREEE (reference sequence). V gave up 0 bases and J gave up 0 bases, with 22 bases separating them. The CDR3 totals 20 residues. The chain's CDR3 is CASSLVSFSRDWSSYNEQFF. DNA for the CDR3: TGTGCCAGCAGCTTGGTCTCGTTTTCCAGAGACTGGAGCTCCTACAATGAGCAGTTCTTC.

This chain connects TRBV6-2 or TRBV6-3 to TRBJ1-5; D is possibly TRBD1 (6 bases). CDR1 and CDR2 (germline): MNHEY, SVGEGT. V lost 0 bases and J lost 1, with 16 bases in between. CDR3 length: 18 amino acids. The CDR3 protein is CASSYSSWGRESNQPQHF. CDR3 in DNA: TGTGCCAGCAGTTACTCTTCTTGGGGGCGCGAAAGCAATCAGCCCCAGCATTTT.

Concerning this clonotype itself: An end of the junction differs from the germline gene, which may be a read error. The chain has TRBV6-5 and TRBJ1-1; the D gene is possibly TRBD1 (5 bases). The CDR3 length is 11 residues. Germline V gene data show CDR1 as MNHEY and CDR2 as SVGAGI. The CDR3 is CVSSQGTEAFF. Written as DNA, the CDR3 is TGTGTCAGCAGCCAGGGTACTGAAGCTTTCTTT.

The chain links TRBV20-1 to TRBJ1-1; no clear D gene. Trimming took off 3 bases at V and 6 bases at J, with 14 bases between the two ends. This CDR3 is built from 13 residues. The germline gives CDR1 DFQATT, CDR2 SNEGSKA (reference sequence). The CDR3 sequence is CSASPREGAEAFF. The DNA of the CDR3 is TGCAGTGCTAGCCCCAGAGAGGGCGCTGAAGCTTTCTTT.

In DNA, the CDR3 is TGCGCCAGCAGCCAAGGGGTCGGCAGGGCCAAGACCCAGTACTTC. It is translated as CASSQGVGRAKTQYF. The rearrangement joins TRBV4-3 to TRBJ2-5; the D gene is possibly TRBD1 (5 bases). Germline lookup yields CDR1 LGHNA and CDR2 YSLEER. V gave up 1 base and J gave up 6 bases, with 15 bases separating them. The CDR3 has 15 amino acids.

CDR3 DNA sequence: TGCGCCAGCAGCTTGGCACTTGGTAACTATGGCTACACCTTC. This encodes CASSLALGNYGYTF. V usage is TRBV5-1 and J usage is TRBJ1-2; the D is unclear. The CDR3 has 14 residues. V lost 0 bases to trimming and J lost 1 base, with 7 bases between them. Germline V gene lookup returns CDR1 SGHRS and CDR2 YFSETQ.